What follows are 11 T cell receptor beta chains derived from one specimen sequenced in a study of regulatory T cells in long-lasting Graves disease. According to the study, TCR beta libraries were built with iRepertoire HTBI primers and CDR3-region Arm-PCR. TCRdb re-called the multiplex PCR reads through MiXCR, storing one row per CDR3 protein. Of about 440,000 distinct CDR3 sequences in the sample, roughly 15% were seen once. Noted time point: newly diagnosed GD, antithyroid drugs for less than 3 months. PBMCs provided the RNA from which the TCR library was made. The sample was also reused in another study, on T cells in Graves' hyperthyroidism and ophthalmopathy.

The sequencing here drew on peripheral blood mononuclear cells (PBMCs), taken at new diagnosis, from a patient treated with antithyroid drugs. Receptor source: a woman younger than 30 with Graves disease.

This clonotype was seen ten or more times. This chain links TRBV11-3 with TRBJ2-1, with TRBD1 identical over 8 bases. Per germline, CDR1 SGHNT and CDR2 YENEEA. This CDR3 comprises 14 residues. After removal of 5 bases from V and 10 bases from J, the junction contained 10 bases not matched to a gene. The CDR3 DNA reads as TGTGCCAGCAGCGAGAGGACAGGGCCCATGGAGCAGTTCTTC. Translation: CASSERTGPMEQFF. Combining the CDR3 with reference TRBV11-3 and TRBJ2-1 gives the whole variable domain EAGVVQSPRYKIIEKKQPVAFWCNPISGHNTLYWYLQNLGQGPELLIRYENEEAVDDSQLPKDRFSAERLKGVDSTLKIQPAELGDSAVYLCASSERTGPMEQFFGPGTRLTVL.

This clonotype was observed many times. The chain combines TRBV7-2 with TRBJ2-7; D uncertain. Trimming removed 1 base from V and 6 bases from J, with 10 bases in between. Per the germline V gene, CDR1 is SGHTA and CDR2 is FQGNSA. This CDR3 has 13 amino acids. CDR3 protein: CASSLDLWGEQYF. CDR3 sequence (DNA): TGTGCCAGCAGCTTAGATCTTTGGGGCGAGCAGTACTTC. Full variable domain (remainder filled in from reference TRBV7-2 and TRBJ2-7): GAGVSQSPSNKVTEKGKDVELRCDPISGHTALYWYRQSLGQGLEFLIYFQGNSAPDKSGLPSDRFSAERTGGSVSTLTIQRTQQEDSAVYLCASSLDLWGEQYFGPGTRLTVT.

This clonotype was seen repeatedly, ten times or more. The chain links TRBV2 to TRBJ1-2, with TRBD1 matching over 7 bases. This CDR3 is built from 16 residues. Per germline, CDR1 SNHLY and CDR2 FYNNEI. V shed 6 bases and J 1 base; nucleotides not matched to a gene: 11. CDR3 nucleotides: TGTGCCAGCAGGACACAGAGGGACAGCATTAACTATGGCTACACCTTC. The encoded protein is CASRTQRDSINYGYTF.

This clonotype has just a few counts. J is TRBJ1-1 and V is TRBV30; tentative D call: TRBD1 (6 bases). The germline gives CDR1 GTSNPN, CDR2 SVGIG (reference sequence). The CDR3 runs 12 residues. The V and J ends lost 1 base and 10 bases respectively, with 13 bases between them. The DNA of the CDR3 is TGTGCCTGGAGTGGGGACAATTTATCAGCTTTCTTT. The encoded protein is CAWSGDNLSAFF.

The V and J genes are TRBV29-1 and TRBJ2-2; D call uncertain. The V end was cut by 7 bases, the J end by 6 bases, with 12 bases between. Germline V gene data show CDR1 as SQVTM and CDR2 as ANQGSEA. This CDR3 has 12 residues. For the CDR3, the DNA is TGCAGCGCCGATCGCGCGGCCGGGGAGCTGTTTTTT. Encoded protein: CSADRAAGELFF.

This clonotype was seen a handful of times. The V gene is TRBV7-2, the J gene TRBJ2-2, with D perhaps matching TRBD1 or TRBD2 (5 bases each). The V gene's germline CDR1 is SGHTA and CDR2 FQGNSA. The CDR3 totals 13 residues. The V and J ends lost 1 base and 7 bases respectively, with 7 bases between them. The CDR3 spells CASSLVGDGELFF. In DNA, the CDR3 is TGTGCCAGCAGCTTAGTGGGGGACGGGGAGCTGTTTTTT.

This clonotype was counted only a few times. The genes are TRBV30 and TRBJ2-7, with D possibly TRBD1 on 6 matching bases. The germline gives CDR1 GTSNPN, CDR2 SVGIG (reference sequence). V dropped 4 bases and J dropped 3 bases, with 16 bases sitting between them. This CDR3 is built from 14 residues. CDR3 bases: TGTGCCTGGAAAGGACAGCCTGCGGACTACGAGCAGTACTTC. Translation: CAWKGQPADYEQYF. Combining the CDR3 with reference TRBV30 and TRBJ2-7 gives the whole variable domain SQTIHQWPATLVQPVGSPLSLECTVEGTSNPNLYWYRQAAGRGLQLLFYSVGIGQISSEVPQNLSASRPQDRQFILSSKKLLLSDSGFYLCAWKGQPADYEQYFGPGTRLTVT.

This clonotype occurred many times. The chain recombines TRBV3-1 with TRBJ2-7; TRBD2 matches 8 bases. J gave up 4 bases and V 0 bases, and 8 bases lay outside the gene matches. Germline-derived CDR1 and CDR2 are LGHDT and YNNKEL (reference sequence). There are 16 residues in the CDR3. The CDR3 DNA follows: TGTGCCAGCAGCCAAGATGCAGCGGGAGACGTTTACGAGCAGTACTTC. It specifies CASSQDAAGDVYEQYF.

This chain uses TRBV27 with TRBJ1-4; 7 bases match TRBD1. The CDR3 sequence is 13 residues long. Losses at the gene ends were 8 bases for V and 7 bases for J; bases not matched to a gene: 7. Germline CDR1 MNHEY, CDR2 SMNVEV (reference sequence). The CDR3 here is CASWSQGSEKLFF. CDR3 nucleotides: TGTGCCAGCTGGTCACAGGGGAGTGAAAAACTGTTTTTT.

The V gene is TRBV15, the J gene TRBJ2-1; D is perhaps TRBD1 (6 bases). The CDR3 has 16 amino acids. Germline CDR1 LNHNV, CDR2 YYDKDF (reference sequence). V was cut by 0 bases and J by 10 bases, with 19 bases left in between. The CDR3 region is CATSRDRHRESYEQFF. The CDR3 nucleotides read TGTGCCACCAGCAGAGATCGTCACAGGGAGTCCTACGAGCAGTTCTTC.

Many counts were recorded for this clonotype. The V gene is TRBV20-1, the J gene TRBJ2-3, with TRBD1 as a possible D gene (6 bases). Deletions cut 0 bases from V and 7 bases from J, with 14 bases between. Per germline, CDR1 DFQATT and CDR2 SNEGSKA (reference sequence). The CDR3 extends over 14 amino acids. This CDR3 reads CSARDQGRGNTQYF. As DNA, the CDR3 is TGCAGTGCTAGAGATCAAGGCAGGGGAAATACGCAGTATTTT.